The rows below give T cell receptor beta chains drawn from one sample of a study of cytomegalovirus exposure and HLA in healthy donors. TCRdb keeps only in-frame clones here, not all; method: immunoSEQ multiplex PCR. The repertoire holds 80,000 or so clones, about 60% seen once, with around 5.8% in the top ten. Sequences were obtained from PBMCs. All receptors come from a man aged 25 to 40 in good health and CMV-seropositive. Each CDR3 is given without its conserved first and last residue.

v_call cdr3_length cdr3_aa
TRBV5-1 12 ASSLEAGGGEQF
TRBV13 11 ASSSGQGTEAF
TRBV5-5 13 ASILSTGTPTEAF
TRBV18 13 ASSPVRGEEAEQY
TRBV6-6 14 ASSYPAPQGDQPQH
TRBV7-3 12 ASSPGGPSYEQY
TRBV11-3 14 ASSLDSSRANYGYT
TRBV5-4 13 ASSLYSSNTGELF
TRBV7-7 12 ASSLGTGKSEQY
TRBV5-4 12 ASSSSGRSYEQY
TRBV27 15 ASRGSWTSGRGDTQY
TRBV7-3 13 ASSKQGLDTGELF
TRBV11-2 12 ASRERTGRYEQY
TRBV5-4 12 ASSPGQGINEQY
TRBV10-1 13 ASRSGTHTSYEQY
TRBV6-6 12 ASSPDRAGSPLH
TRBV28 15 ASNEGQADSGANVLT
TRBV28 15 ASSTQRQGTGANVLT
TRBV28 9 ASTDWETQY
TRBV21-1 13 ASSKWDREGETQY
TRBV30 13 AWSLRLGGPDTQY
TRBV5-1 12 ASSLTAGGNIQY
TRBV6-6 14 ASSLPGQGLNTEAF
TRBV7-9 13 ASSLDGQPTDTQY
TRBV19 17 ASSIPTTFWEGQYYGYT
TRBV7-9 9 ASSPGGTQY
TRBV10-3 11 AISPRTEDTQY
TRBV7-2 14 ASSPRGTGSTDTQY
TRBV2 10 ASSDRRPEAF
TRBV30 12 AWDPGLAQETQY
TRBV7-3 13 ASSLMGTGGKTQY
TRBV28 15 ASSSLIGDKPGETQY
TRBV6-1 12 ASRERASTDTQY
TRBV6-5 13 ASTLGLSGNSPLH
TRBV10-2 15 ASSASSSVLSNQPQH
TRBV7-2 11 ASSWTTYNEQF
TRBV2 11 ASSGDRGEKLF
TRBV4-1 15 ASSQALLSGRAWEQY
TRBV7-2 14 ASSRDSVTSTDTQY
TRBV7-2 12 ASSGNGAQETQY
TRBV19 17 ASSIPPRDRFYSNQPQH
TRBV11-2 15 ASRRVGQGSSGNTIY
TRBV6-6 10 ASSPATYEQY
TRBV10-2 11 ASSEMRVYEQY
TRBV5-4 12 ASSPGQQNTEAF
TRBV28 12 ASSLTGSTDTQY
TRBV6-5 11 ASSYGGATEAF
TRBV25-1 12 ASRGDDGGYEQY
TRBV6-5 11 ASSMRNSGEAF
TRBV11-3 12 ASSLGQVNEKLF
TRBV28 14 ASSSVPDGINTEAF
TRBV18 15 ASSRTGLDTSNQPQH
TRBV10-3 11 AISDLDINPQH
TRBV29-1 8 SLRTGQAF
TRBV30 12 AWTTGISDSPLH
TRBV7-7 17 ASSFRPGPLAGSGNEQF
TRBV5-6 14 ASSLFSSGESNEQF